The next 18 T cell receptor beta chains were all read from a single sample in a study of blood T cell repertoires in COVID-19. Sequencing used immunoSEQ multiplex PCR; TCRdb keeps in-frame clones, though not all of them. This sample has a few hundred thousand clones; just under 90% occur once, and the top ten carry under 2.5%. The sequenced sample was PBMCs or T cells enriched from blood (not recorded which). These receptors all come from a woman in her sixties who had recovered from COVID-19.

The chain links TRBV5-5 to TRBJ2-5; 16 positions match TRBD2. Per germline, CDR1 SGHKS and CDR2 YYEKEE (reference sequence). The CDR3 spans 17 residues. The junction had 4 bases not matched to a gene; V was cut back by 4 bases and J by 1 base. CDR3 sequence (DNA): TGTGCCAGCAGCACCGGGACTAGCGGGAGGGCCCAAGAGACCCAGTACTTC. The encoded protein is CASSTGTSGRAQETQYF.

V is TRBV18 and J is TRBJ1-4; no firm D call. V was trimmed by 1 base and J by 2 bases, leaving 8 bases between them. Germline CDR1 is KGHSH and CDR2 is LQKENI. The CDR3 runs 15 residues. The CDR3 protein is CASSPREGTNEKLFF. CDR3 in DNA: TGTGCCAGCTCACCACGAGAGGGTACTAATGAAAAACTGTTTTTT. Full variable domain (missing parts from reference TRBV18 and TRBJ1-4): NAGVMQNPRHLVRRRGQEARLRCSPMKGHSHVYWYRQLPEEGLKFMVYLQKENIIDESGMPKERFSAEFPKEGPSILRIQQVVRGDSAAYFCASSPREGTNEKLFFGSGTQLSVL.

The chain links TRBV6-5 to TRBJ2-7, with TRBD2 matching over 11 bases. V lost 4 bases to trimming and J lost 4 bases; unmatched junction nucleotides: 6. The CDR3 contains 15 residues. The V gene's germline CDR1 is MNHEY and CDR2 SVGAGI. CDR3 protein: CASSLVGTSGYEQYF. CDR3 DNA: TGTGCCAGCAGTTTGGTTGGGACTAGCGGATACGAGCAGTACTTC.

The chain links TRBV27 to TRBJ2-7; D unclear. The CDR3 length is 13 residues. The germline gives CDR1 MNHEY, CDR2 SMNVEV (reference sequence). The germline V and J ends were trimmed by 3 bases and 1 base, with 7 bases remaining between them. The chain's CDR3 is CASSLGKSYEQYF. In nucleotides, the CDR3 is TGTGCCAGCAGTTTGGGCAAATCCTACGAGCAGTACTTC.

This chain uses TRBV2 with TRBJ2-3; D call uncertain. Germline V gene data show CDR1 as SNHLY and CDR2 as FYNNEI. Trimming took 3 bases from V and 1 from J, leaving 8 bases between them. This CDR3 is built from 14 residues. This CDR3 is CASSDSYGTDTQYF. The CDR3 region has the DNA TGTGCCAGCAGTGACTCTTATGGCACAGATACGCAGTATTTT.

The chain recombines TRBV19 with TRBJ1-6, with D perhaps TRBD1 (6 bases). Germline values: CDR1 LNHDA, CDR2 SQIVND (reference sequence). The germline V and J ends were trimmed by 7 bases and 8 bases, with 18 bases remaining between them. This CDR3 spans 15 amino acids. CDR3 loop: CASTPSGGRYSPLHF. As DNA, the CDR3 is TGTGCCAGTACCCCGAGCGGGGGCAGGTATTCACCCCTCCACTTT.

The CDR3 region is CASLGGTGANYGYTF. In nucleotides, the CDR3 is TGTGCCTCTCTAGGGGGGACAGGGGCTAACTATGGCTACACCTTC. The chain couples TRBV6-5 to TRBJ1-2, with TRBD1 matching 10 bases. The CDR3 totals 15 residues. V lost 11 bases to trimming and J lost 0 bases; unmatched junction nucleotides: 9. Per the germline V gene, CDR1 is MNHEY and CDR2 is SVGAGI.

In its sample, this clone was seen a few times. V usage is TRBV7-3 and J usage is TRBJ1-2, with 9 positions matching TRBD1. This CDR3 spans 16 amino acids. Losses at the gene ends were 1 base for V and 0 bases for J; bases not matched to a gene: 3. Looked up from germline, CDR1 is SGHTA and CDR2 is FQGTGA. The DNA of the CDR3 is TGTGCCAGCAGCTTAAGGGGGGACAGGGCTAACTATGGCTACACCTTC. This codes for CASSLRGDRANYGYTF.

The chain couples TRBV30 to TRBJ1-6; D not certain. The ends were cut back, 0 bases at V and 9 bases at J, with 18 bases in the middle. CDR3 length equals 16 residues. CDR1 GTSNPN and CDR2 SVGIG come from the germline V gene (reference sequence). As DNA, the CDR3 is TGTGCCTGGAGTGTACGGGCAGGAGGGTTCGGTTCACCCCTCCACTTT. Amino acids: CAWSVRAGGFGSPLHF.

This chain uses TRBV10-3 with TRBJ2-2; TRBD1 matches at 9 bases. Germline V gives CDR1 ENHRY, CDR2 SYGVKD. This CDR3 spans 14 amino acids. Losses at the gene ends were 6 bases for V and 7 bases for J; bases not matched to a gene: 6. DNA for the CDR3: TGTGCCATCAGACAACAGGGGGCCAACGGGGAGCTGTTTTTT. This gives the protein CAIRQQGANGELFF.

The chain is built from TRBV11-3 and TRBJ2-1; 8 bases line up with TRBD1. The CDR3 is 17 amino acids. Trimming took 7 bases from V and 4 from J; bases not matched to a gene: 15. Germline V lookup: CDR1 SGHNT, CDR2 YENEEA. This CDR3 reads CASTARTGYYEYNEQFF. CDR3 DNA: TGTGCCAGCACCGCTAGGACAGGGTATTACGAGTACAATGAGCAGTTCTTC.

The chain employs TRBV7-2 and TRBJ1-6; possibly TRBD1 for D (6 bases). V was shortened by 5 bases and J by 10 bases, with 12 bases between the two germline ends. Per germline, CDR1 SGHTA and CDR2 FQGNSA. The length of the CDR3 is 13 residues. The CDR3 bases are TGTGCCAGCAGCATCGACAGGTTCTCACCCCTCCACTTT. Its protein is CASSIDRFSPLHF. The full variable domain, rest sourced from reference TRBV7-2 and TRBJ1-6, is GAGVSQSPSNKVTEKGKDVELRCDPISGHTALYWYRQSLGQGLEFLIYFQGNSAPDKSGLPSDRFSAERTGGSVSTLTIQRTQQEDSAVYLCASSIDRFSPLHFGNGTRLTVT.

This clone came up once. In DNA, the CDR3 is TGTGCCAGCCGACTAGCGCCAGCCTACAATGAGCAGTTCTTC. Its protein product is CASRLAPAYNEQFF. The chain has TRBV6-5 and TRBJ2-1; TRBD2 matches 8 bases. Germline lookup yields CDR1 MNHEY and CDR2 SVGAGI. The CDR3 consists of 14 residues. After removal of 8 bases from V and 2 bases from J, the junction contained 5 bases not matched to a gene.

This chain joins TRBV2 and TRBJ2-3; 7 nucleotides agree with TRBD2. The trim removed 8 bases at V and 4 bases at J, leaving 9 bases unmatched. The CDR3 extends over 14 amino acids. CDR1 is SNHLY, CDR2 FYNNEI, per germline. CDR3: CASGGLGLADTQYF. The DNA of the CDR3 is TGTGCCAGCGGAGGACTAGGGTTGGCAGATACGCAGTATTTT.

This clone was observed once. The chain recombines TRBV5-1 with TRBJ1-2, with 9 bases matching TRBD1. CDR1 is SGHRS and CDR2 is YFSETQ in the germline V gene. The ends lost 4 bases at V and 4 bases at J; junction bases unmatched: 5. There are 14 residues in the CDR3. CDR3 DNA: TGCGCCAGCAGCGTGGGACAGGGTCCCTATGGCTACACCTTC. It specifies CASSVGQGPYGYTF. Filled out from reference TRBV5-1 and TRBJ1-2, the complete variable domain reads KAGVTQTPRYLIKTRGQQVTLSCSPISGHRSVSWYQQTPGQGLQFLFEYFSETQRNKGNFPGRFSGRQFSNSRSEMNVSTLELGDSALYLCASSVGQGPYGYTFGSGTRLTVV.

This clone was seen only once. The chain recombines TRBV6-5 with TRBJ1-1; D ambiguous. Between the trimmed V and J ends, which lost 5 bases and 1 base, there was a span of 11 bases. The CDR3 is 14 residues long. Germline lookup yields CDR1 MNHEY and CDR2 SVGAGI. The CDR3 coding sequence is TGTGCCAGCAGTCTGTCCCGGTGGAACACTGAAGCTTTCTTT. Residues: CASSLSRWNTEAFF.

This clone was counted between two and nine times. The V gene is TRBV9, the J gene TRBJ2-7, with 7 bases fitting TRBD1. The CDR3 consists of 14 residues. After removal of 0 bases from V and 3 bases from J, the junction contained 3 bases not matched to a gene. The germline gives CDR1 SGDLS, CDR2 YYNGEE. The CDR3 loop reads CASSVGNRGYEQYF. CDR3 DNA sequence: TGTGCCAGCAGCGTAGGTAACAGGGGCTACGAGCAGTACTTC.

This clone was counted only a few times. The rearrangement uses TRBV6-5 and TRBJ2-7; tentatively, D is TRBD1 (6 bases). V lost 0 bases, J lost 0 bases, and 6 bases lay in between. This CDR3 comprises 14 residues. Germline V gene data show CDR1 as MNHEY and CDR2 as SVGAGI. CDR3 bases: TGTGCCAGCAGTTACTCAGGGGGCTCCTACGAGCAGTACTTC. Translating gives CASSYSGGSYEQYF.